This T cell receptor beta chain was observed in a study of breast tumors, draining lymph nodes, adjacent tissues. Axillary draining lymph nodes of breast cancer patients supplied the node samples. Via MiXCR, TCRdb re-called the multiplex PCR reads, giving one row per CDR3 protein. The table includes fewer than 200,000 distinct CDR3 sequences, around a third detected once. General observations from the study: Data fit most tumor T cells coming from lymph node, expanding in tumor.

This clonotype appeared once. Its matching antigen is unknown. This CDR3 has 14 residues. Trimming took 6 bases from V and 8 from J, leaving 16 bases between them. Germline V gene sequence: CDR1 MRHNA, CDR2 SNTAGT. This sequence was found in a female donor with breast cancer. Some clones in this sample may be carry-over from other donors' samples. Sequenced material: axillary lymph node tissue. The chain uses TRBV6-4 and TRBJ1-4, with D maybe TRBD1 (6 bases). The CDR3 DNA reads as TGTGCCAGCAGCGCCGGGGCAGGGGACGAAAAACTGTTTTTT. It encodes CASSAGAGDEKLFF.